Listed here are 11 T cell receptor beta chains from one sample, sequenced in a study of T-cell memory formation after mild COVID-19. One entry per CDR3 protein, called by TCRdb with MiXCR from the 5' RACE reads. The table includes about 110,000 distinct CDR3 sequences, 18% detected once. Sequenced sample: PBMCs or a T cell subset sorted from them (not recorded which). These receptor sequences come from a man between 18 and 35 years old who had mild COVID-19 (a few samples of this study predate the infection). Cell type and time point are not known.

This CDR3 reads CASSLRVNQPQHF. The CDR3 nucleotides read TGTGCCAGCAGTTTAAGGGTTAATCAGCCCCAGCATTTT. The rearrangement joins TRBV12-3 or TRBV12-4 to TRBJ1-5; D not resolved. There are 13 residues in the CDR3. The V and J ends lost 2 bases and 4 bases respectively, with 6 bases between them.

The chain recombines TRBV7-8 with TRBJ2-7; D might be TRBD1 (6 bases). Deletions cut 5 bases from V and 0 bases from J, with 14 bases between. CDR1 is SGHVS and CDR2 is FQNEAQ in the germline V gene. The CDR3 contains 15 residues. CDR3: CASSPDRLSSYEQYF. In DNA, the CDR3 is TGTGCCAGCAGCCCCGACAGGTTGAGCTCCTACGAGCAGTACTTC.

This clonotype was seen a handful of times. CDR3 region: CASSYSRDINGYTF. DNA of the CDR3: TGTGCCAGCAGTTACTCGAGGGACATCAACGGCTACACCTTC. The genes are TRBV6-5 and TRBJ1-2, with D maybe TRBD1 (6 bases). Germline V gene sequence: CDR1 MNHEY, CDR2 SVGAGI. V lost 0 bases and J lost 8, with 13 bases in between. The CDR3 is 14 residues long.

This clonotype was seen only a few times. This chain links TRBV12-3 or TRBV12-4 with TRBJ2-3; a weak D match, TRBD2 (7 bases). V lost 5 bases, J lost 2 bases, and 14 bases lay in between. The CDR3 covers 15 residues. CDR3 sequence reads: CASSPFGGATDTQYF. DNA of the CDR3: TGTGCCAGCAGTCCCTTTGGGGGGGCCACAGATACGCAGTATTTT.

The chain has TRBV10-1 and TRBJ2-2; D uncertain. V shed 3 bases and J shed 1 base, with 6 bases lying between them. Germline assignment: CDR1 WNHNN and CDR2 SYGVQD (reference sequence). This CDR3 is 14 amino acids long. CDR3 DNA sequence: TGCGCCAGCAGTGACACGGGGAACACCGGGGAGCTGTTTTTT. Protein sequence: CASSDTGNTGELFF.

This clonotype was counted only a few times. The rearrangement joins TRBV7-3 to TRBJ1-2; D not certain. Deletions cut 3 bases from V and 2 bases from J, with 7 bases between. Looked up from germline, CDR1 is SGHTA and CDR2 is FQGTGA. The CDR3 runs 13 residues. The CDR3 protein is CASSFSVNYGYTF. The CDR3 DNA follows: TGTGCCAGCAGCTTCAGTGTAAACTATGGCTACACCTTC. Combining the CDR3 with reference TRBV7-3 and TRBJ1-2 gives the whole variable domain GAGVSQTPSNKVTEKGKYVELRCDPISGHTALYWYRQSLGQGPEFLIYFQGTGAADDSGLPNDRFFAVRPEGSVSTLKIQRTERGDSAVYLCASSFSVNYGYTFGSGTRLTVV.

This clonotype was counted between two and nine times. The rearrangement joins TRBV2 to TRBJ2-2; D gene uncertain. Germline CDR1 and CDR2: SNHLY and FYNNEI. The V gene lost 4 bases and the J gene lost 12 bases, with 12 bases spanning the gap. CDR3 size: 12 residues. The CDR3 DNA reads as TGTGCCAGCAGTGTAGGGAAAGGGAAGCTGTTTTTT. This gives the protein CASSVGKGKLFF.

This clonotype was picked up many times. The chain uses TRBV7-2 and TRBJ2-5; perhaps TRBD1 as D (5 bases). Trimming pared 5 bases from V and 2 bases from J, leaving 9 bases between. Germline lookup yields CDR1 SGHTA and CDR2 FQGNSA. The CDR3 spans 13 residues. CDR3 coding DNA: TGTGCCAGCAGCCCCGACAGACAAGAGACCCAGTACTTC. This encodes CASSPDRQETQYF.

The J gene is TRBJ2-5, the V gene TRBV29-1; D is uncertain. The germline gives CDR1 SQVTM, CDR2 ANQGSEA. The CDR3 length is 13 residues. V lost 6 bases to trimming and J lost 1 base, with 12 bases between them. CDR3 coding DNA: TGCAGCGTAGGTTTGGCGGCCCAAGAGACCCAGTACTTC. It specifies CSVGLAAQETQYF. Filled out from reference TRBV29-1 and TRBJ2-5, the complete variable domain reads SAVISQKPSRDICQRGTSLTIQCQVDSQVTMMFWYRQQPGQSLTLIATANQGSEATYESGFVIDKFPISRPNLTFSTLTVSNMSPEDSSIYLCSVGLAAQETQYFGPGTRLLVL.

The chain has TRBV4-1 and TRBJ2-5, with D unresolved. Between the trimmed V and J ends, which lost 1 base and 4 bases, there was a span of 7 bases. The length of the CDR3 is 13 residues. Germline CDR1 MGHRA, CDR2 YSYEKL. The CDR3 region has the DNA TGCGCCAGCAGCCAAGCGATCGGAGAGACCCAGTACTTC. Its protein product is CASSQAIGETQYF.

The DNA for the CDR3 is TGTGCCAGCAGCCCAGGGTCGAGCGGGGTTTACAATGAGCAGTTCTTC. It codes for CASSPGSSGVYNEQFF. The chain has TRBV7-9 and TRBJ2-1; 7 nucleotides line up with TRBD2. V dropped 5 bases and J dropped 4; count of bases not matched to a gene: 11. Germline V gives CDR1 SEHNR, CDR2 FQNEAQ (reference sequence). This CDR3 contains 16 residues.